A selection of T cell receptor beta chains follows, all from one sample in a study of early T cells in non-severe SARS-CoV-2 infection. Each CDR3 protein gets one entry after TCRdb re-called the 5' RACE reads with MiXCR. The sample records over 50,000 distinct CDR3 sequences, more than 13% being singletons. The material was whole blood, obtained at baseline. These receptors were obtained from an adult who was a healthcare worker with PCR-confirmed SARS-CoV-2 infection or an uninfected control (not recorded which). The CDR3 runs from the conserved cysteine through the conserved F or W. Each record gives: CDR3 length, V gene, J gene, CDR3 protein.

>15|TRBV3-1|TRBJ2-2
CASSHRQTLTGELFF
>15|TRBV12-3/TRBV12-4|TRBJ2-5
CASSSDGSWGETQYF
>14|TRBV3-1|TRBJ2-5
CASSQGLTGETQYF
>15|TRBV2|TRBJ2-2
CASSDGAANTGELFF
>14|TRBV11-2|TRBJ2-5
CASSLVAPEETQYF
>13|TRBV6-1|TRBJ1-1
CASSEAGDTEAFF
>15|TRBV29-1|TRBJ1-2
CSVSGTGKTNYGYTF
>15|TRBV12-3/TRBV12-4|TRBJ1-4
CASSFTPGPNEKLFF
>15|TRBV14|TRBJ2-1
CASSPFGGPPNEQFF
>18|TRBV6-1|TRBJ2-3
CASSSRPGTSTSTDTQYF
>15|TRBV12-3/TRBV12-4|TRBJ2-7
CASRLRLATSYEQYF
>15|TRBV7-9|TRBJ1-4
CASSPPGAPEGKLFF
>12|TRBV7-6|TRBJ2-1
CASSPYGNEQFF
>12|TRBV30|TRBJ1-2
CAWSVPVRGYTF
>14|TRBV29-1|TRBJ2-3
CSVEGGKGTDTQYF
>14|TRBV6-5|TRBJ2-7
CASIHGQDTYEQYF
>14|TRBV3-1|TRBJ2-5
CASSRELAQETQYF
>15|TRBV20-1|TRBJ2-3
CSAPSRQGATDTQYF
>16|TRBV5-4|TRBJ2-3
CASSQRQSGHTDTQYF
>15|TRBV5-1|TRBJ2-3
CASGPLRKGTDTQYF
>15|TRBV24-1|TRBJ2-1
CATSGGRGSYNEQFF
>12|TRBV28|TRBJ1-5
CATGTGNQPQHF
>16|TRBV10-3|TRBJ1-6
CAISEASAQGGRPLHF
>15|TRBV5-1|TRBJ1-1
CASSFGGVRFTEAFF
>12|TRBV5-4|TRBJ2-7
CASGIRSYEQYF
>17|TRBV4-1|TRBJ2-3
CASSRSTSGSGTDTQYF
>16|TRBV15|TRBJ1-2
CATSRVPIAALVGYTF
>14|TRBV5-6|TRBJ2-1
CASSPGSLYNEQFF
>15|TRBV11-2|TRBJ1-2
CASSPTGLAGTGYTF
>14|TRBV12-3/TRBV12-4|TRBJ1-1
CASSLAGTTTEAFF
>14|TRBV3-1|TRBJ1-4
CASSQKGTGEKLFF
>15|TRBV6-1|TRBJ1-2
CASREQRQGNYGYTF
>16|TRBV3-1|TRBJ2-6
CASSQVGRAGANVLTF
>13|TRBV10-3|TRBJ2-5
CATMSGPQETQYF
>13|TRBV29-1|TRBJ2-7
CSVSSGAPYEQYF
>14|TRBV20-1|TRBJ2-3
CSASRGRGTDTQYF
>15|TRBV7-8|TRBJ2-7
CASSLAGHLTYEQYF
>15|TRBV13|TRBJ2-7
CASSTRTFLGYEQYF